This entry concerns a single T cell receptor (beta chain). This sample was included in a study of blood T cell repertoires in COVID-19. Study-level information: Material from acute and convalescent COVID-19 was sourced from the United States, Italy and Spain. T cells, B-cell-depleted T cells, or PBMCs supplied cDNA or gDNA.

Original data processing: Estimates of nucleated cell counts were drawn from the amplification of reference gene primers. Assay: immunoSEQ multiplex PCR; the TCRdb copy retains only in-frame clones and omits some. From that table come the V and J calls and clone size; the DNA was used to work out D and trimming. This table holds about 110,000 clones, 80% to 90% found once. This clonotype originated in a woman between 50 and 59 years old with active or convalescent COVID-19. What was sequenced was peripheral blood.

The CDR3 sequence: CASSYTGGQAYEQYF. Here the CDR3 DNA reads TGTGCCAGCAGTTATACGGGGGGACAGGCTTACGAGCAGTACTTC. V is TRBV28 and J is TRBJ2-7, with D perhaps matching TRBD1 (8 bases). The ends were cut back, 4 bases at V and 4 bases at J, with 17 bases in the middle. Germline V gene data show CDR1 as MDHEN and CDR2 as SYDVKM. The CDR3 contains 15 residues. Using reference TRBV28 and TRBJ2-7 for the parts outside the CDR3, the full variable domain is DVKVTQSSRYLVKRTGEKVFLECVQDMDHENMFWYRQDPGLGLRLIYFSYDVKMKEKGDIPEGYSVSREKKERFSLILESASTNQTSMYLCASSYTGGQAYEQYFGPGTRLTVT.